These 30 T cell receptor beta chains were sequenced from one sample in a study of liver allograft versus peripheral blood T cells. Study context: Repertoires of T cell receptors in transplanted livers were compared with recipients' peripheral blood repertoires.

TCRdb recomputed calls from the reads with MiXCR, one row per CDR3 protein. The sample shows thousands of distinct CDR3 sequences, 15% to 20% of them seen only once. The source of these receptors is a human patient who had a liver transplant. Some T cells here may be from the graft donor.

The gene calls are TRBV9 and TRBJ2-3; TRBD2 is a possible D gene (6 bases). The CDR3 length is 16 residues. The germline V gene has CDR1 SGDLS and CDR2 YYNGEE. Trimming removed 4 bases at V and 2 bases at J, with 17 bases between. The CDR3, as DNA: TGTGCCAGCAGCCCCATAAGGACTACCTACACAGATACGCAGTATTTT. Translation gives CASSPIRTTYTDTQYF.

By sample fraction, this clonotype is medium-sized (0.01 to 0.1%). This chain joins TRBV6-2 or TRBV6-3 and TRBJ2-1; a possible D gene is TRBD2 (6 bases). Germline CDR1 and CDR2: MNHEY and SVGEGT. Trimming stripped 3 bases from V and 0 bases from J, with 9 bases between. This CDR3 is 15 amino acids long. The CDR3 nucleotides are TGTGCCAGCAGTTATTCCGGGGGCTCCTACAATGAGCAGTTCTTC. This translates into CASSYSGGSYNEQFF.

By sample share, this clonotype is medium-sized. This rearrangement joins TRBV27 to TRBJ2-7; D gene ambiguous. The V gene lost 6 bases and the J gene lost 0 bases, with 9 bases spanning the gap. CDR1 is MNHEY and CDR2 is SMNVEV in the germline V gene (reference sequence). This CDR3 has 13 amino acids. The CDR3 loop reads CASSLLDSYEQYF. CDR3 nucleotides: TGTGCCAGCAGCCTCCTGGACTCCTACGAGCAGTACTTC.

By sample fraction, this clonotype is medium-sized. CDR3 in DNA: TGTGCCAGCAGCCGGACAGGGAACGAGTACACCTTC. Its translation is CASSRTGNEYTF. The V gene is TRBV6-2 or TRBV6-3, the J gene TRBJ1-2; 8 bases are a match to TRBD1. The ends lost 6 bases at V and 11 bases at J; junction bases unmatched: 8. The CDR3 covers 12 residues. Germline values: CDR1 MNHEY, CDR2 SVGEGT.

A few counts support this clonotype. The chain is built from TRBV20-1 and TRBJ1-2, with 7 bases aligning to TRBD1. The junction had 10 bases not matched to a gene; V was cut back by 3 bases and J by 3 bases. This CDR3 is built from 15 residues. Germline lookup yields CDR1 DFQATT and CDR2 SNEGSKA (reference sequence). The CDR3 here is CSASRGGEGYYGYTF. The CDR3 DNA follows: TGCAGTGCTAGTCGAGGGGGCGAGGGCTACTATGGCTACACCTTC.

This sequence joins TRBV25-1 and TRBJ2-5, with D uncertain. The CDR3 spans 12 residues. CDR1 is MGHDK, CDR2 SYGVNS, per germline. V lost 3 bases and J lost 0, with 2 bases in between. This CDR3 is CASSEYQETQYF. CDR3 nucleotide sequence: TGTGCCAGCAGTGAGTACCAAGAGACCCAGTACTTC.

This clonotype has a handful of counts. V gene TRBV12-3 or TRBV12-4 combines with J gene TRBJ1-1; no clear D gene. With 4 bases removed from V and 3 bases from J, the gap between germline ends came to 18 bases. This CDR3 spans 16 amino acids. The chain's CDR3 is CASSSILVGRDTEAFF. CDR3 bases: TGTGCCAGCAGTTCAATCCTAGTGGGCCGGGACACTGAAGCTTTCTTT.

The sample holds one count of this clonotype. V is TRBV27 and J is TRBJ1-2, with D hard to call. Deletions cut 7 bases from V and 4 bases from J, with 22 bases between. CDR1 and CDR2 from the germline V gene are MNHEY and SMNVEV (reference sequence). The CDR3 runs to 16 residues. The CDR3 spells CASTVSGGSSSYGYTF. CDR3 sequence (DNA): TGTGCCAGCACTGTCTCAGGCGGGTCCTCTAGCTATGGCTACACCTTC.

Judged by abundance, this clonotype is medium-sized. CDR3 in amino acids: CASSSGFSNQPQHF. CDR3 DNA: TGTGCCAGCAGTTCCGGGTTTAGCAATCAGCCCCAGCATTTT. This sequence joins TRBV27 and TRBJ1-5; no clear D. Germline V CDR1 and CDR2: MNHEY, SMNVEV (reference sequence). The CDR3 contains 14 residues. Trimming shortened V by 4 bases and J by 0 bases, and 7 bases separated the two germline ends.

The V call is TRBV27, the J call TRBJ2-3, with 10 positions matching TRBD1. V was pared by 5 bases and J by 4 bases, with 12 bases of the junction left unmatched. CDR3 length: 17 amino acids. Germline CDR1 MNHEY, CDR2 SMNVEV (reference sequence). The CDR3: CASSPGAGTGVADTQYF. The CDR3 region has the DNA TGTGCCAGCAGTCCGGGTGCCGGGACAGGGGTGGCAGATACGCAGTATTTT.

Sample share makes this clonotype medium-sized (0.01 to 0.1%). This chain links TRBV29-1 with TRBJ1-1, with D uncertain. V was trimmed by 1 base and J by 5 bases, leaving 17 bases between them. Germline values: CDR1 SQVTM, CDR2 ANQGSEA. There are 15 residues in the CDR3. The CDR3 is CSVEGHWAKWTEAFF. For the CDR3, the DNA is TGCAGCGTTGAAGGACACTGGGCGAAGTGGACTGAAGCTTTCTTT.

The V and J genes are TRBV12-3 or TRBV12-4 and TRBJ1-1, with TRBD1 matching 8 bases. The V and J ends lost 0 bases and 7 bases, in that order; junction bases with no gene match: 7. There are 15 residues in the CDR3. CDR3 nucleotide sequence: TGTGCCAGCAGTTTAGCGCTGACAGGGGCGAATGAAGCTTTCTTT. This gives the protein CASSLALTGANEAFF.

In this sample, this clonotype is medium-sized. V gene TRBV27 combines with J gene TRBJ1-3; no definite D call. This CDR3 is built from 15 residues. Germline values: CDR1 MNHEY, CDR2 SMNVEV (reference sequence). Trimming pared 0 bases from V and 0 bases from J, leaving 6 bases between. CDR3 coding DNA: TGTGCCAGCAGTTTATCTTGGAGCTCTGGAAACACCATATATTTT. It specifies CASSLSWSSGNTIYF.

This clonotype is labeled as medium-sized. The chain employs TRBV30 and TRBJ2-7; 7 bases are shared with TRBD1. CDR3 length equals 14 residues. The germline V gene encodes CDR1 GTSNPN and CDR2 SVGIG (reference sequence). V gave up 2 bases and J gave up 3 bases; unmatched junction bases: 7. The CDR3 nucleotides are TGTGCCTGGAGTCCACAGGGGTCGATCTACGAGCAGTACTTC. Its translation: CAWSPQGSIYEQYF.

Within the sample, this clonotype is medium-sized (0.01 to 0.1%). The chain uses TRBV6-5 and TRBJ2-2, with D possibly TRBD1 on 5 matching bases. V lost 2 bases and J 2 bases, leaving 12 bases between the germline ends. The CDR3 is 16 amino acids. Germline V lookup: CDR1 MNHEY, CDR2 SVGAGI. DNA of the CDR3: TGTGCCAGCAGTTACGCATTTGGACATAACACCGGGGAGCTGTTTTTT. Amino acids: CASSYAFGHNTGELFF.

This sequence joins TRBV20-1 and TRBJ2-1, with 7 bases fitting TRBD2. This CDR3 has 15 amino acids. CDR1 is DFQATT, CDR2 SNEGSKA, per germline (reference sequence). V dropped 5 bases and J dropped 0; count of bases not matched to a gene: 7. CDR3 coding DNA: TGCAGTGCTTCAGCGGGACCAAGCTCCTACAATGAGCAGTTCTTC. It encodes CSASAGPSSYNEQFF.

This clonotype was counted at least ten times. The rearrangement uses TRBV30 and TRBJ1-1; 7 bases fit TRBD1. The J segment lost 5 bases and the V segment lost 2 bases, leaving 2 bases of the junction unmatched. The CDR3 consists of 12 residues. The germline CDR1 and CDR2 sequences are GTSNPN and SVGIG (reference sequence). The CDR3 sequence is CAWSPGGTEAFF. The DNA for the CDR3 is TGTGCCTGGAGTCCAGGGGGTACTGAAGCTTTCTTT.

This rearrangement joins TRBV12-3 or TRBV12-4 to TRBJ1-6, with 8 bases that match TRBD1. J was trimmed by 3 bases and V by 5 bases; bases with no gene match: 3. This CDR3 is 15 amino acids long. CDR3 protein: CASSDTGGYNSPLHF. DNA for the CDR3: TGTGCCAGCAGTGATACAGGGGGCTATAATTCACCCCTCCACTTT.

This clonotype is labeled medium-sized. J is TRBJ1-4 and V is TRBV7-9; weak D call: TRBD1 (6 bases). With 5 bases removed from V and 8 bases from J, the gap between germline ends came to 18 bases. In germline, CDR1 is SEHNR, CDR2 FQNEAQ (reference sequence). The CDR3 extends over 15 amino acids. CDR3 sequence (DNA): TGTGCCAGCAGCCAAATAGGGGGGTTAGGAGAAAAACTGTTTTTT. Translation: CASSQIGGLGEKLFF.

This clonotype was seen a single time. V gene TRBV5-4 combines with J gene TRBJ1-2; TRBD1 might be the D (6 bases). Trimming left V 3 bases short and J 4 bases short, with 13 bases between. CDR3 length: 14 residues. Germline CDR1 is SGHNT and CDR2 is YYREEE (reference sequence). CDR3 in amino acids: CASSSGGISYGYTF. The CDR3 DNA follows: TGTGCCAGCAGCTCGGGGGGCATCAGCTATGGCTACACCTTC.

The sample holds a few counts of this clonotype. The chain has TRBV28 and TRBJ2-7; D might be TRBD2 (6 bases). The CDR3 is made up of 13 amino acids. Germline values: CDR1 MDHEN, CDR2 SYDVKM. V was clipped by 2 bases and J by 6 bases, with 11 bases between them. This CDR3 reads CASSLQGGIEQYF. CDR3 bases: TGTGCCAGCAGTTTACAGGGAGGCATCGAGCAGTACTTC.

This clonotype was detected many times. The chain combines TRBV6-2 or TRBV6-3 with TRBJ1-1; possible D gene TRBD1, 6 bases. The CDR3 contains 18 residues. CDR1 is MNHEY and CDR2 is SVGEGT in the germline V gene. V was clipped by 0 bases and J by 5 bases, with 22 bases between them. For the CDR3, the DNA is TGTGCCAGCAGTTACTCGATGGCCAACCGGGGGGCTCTTACTGAAGCTTTCTTT. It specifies CASSYSMANRGALTEAFF.

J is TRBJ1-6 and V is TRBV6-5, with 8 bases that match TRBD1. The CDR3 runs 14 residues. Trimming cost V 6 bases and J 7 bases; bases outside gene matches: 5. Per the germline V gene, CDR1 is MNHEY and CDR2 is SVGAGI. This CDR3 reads CASSWDRMNSPLHF. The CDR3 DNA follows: TGTGCCAGCAGCTGGGACAGGATGAATTCACCCCTCCACTTT.

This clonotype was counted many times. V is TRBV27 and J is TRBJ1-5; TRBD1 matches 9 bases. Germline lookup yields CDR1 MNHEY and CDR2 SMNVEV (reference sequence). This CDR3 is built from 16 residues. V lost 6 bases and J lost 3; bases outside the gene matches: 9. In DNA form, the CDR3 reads TGTGCCAGCAGGACCGGGACAGGGAATTTCAATCAGCCCCAGCATTTT. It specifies CASRTGTGNFNQPQHF.

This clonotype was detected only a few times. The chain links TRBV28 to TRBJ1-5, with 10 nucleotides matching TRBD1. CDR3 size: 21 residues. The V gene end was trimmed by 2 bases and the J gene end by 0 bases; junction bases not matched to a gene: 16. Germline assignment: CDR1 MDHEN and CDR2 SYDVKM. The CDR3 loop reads CASSLKFGTGVILYSNQPQHF. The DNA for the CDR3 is TGTGCCAGCAGTTTAAAATTTGGGACAGGGGTAATTCTATATAGCAATCAGCCCCAGCATTTT. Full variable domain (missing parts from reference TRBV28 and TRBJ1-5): DVKVTQSSRYLVKRTGEKVFLECVQDMDHENMFWYRQDPGLGLRLIYFSYDVKMKEKGDIPEGYSVSREKKERFSLILESASTNQTSMYLCASSLKFGTGVILYSNQPQHFGDGTRLSIL.

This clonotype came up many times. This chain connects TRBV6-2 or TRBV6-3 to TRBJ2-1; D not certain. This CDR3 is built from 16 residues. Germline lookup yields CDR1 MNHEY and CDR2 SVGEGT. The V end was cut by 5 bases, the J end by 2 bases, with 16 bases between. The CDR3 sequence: CASSLLTPNPYNEQFF. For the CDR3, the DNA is TGTGCCAGCAGTCTCCTAACCCCCAACCCCTACAATGAGCAGTTCTTC.

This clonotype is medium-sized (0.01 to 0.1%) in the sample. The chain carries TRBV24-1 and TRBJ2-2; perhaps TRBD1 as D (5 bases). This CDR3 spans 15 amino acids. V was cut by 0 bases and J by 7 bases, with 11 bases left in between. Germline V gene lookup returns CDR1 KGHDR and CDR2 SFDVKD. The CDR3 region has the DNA TGTGCCACCAGTGATTTGATGGGGCCCCTCGGGGAGCTGTTTTTT. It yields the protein CATSDLMGPLGELFF.

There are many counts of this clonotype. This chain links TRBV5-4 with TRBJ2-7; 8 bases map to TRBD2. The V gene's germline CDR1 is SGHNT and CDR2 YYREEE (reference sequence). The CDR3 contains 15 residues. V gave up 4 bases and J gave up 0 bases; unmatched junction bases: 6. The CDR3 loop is CASSISGESSYEQYF. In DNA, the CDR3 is TGTGCCAGCAGCATTAGCGGGGAAAGCTCCTACGAGCAGTACTTC.

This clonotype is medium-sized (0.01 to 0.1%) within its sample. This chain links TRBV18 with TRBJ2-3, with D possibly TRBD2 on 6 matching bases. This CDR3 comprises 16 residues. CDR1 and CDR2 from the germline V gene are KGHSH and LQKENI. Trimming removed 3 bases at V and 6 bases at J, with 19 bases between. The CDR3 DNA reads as TGTGCCAGCTCACCGACACACTATGGGACTTTCGATACGCAGTATTTT. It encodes CASSPTHYGTFDTQYF.

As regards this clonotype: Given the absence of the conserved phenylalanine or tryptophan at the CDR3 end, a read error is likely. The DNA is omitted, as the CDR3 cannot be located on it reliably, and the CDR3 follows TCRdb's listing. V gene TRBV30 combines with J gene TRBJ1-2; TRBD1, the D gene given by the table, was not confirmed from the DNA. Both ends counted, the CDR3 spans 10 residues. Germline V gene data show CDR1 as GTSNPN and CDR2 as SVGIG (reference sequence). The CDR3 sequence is CAWRVPGPAC.